Listed below are T cell receptor beta chains from one sample, sequenced in a study of CD8 T cells in ankylosing spondylitis. TCRdb reprocessed the 5' RACE reads with MiXCR, giving one entry per CDR3 protein. Here the sample spans under 300,000 distinct CDR3 sequences, around a tenth being singletons. Sequencing was done on a sample of blood, either unsorted or a sorted T cell fraction (not recorded which). The receptor source for this set is a male donor with ankylosing spondylitis or in good health (not recorded which). CDR3s include the opening cysteine and the closing phenylalanine or tryptophan. Each record gives: V gene, clone size, D gene, J gene, CDR3 protein, CDR3 DNA. D genes are given only for firm matches. Part of the rows lack a size; the others show once, few, many or a class for expanded clones.

V: TRBV12-3/TRBV12-4
size: many
D: .
J: TRBJ2-1
CDR3: CASTTSGTQFF
DNA: TGTGCCAGCACCACCTCGGGAACCCAGTTCTTC

V: TRBV5-1
size: many
D: TRBD1
J: TRBJ1-1
CDR3: CASNRGAMNTEAFF
DNA: TGCGCCAGCAACAGGGGTGCTATGAACACTGAAGCTTTCTTT

V: TRBV6-5
size: many
D: .
J: TRBJ2-4
CDR3: CASGLAKNIQYF
DNA: TGTGCCAGCGGACTAGCCAAAAACATTCAGTACTTC

V: TRBV15
size: .
D: .
J: TRBJ2-6
CDR3: CATSSGQLGANVLTF
DNA: TGTGCCACCAGCAGTGGACAGCTTGGGGCCAACGTCCTGACTTTC

V: TRBV29-1
size: many
D: .
J: TRBJ2-1
CDR3: CSSWGAAYNEQFF
DNA: TGCAGCTCCTGGGGAGCAGCCTACAATGAGCAGTTCTTC

V: TRBV28
size: few
D: TRBD2
J: TRBJ2-7
CDR3: CASSFPTSGNTYEQYF
DNA: TGTGCCAGCAGTTTTCCGACTAGCGGAAATACCTACGAGCAGTACTTC

V: TRBV11-2
size: many
D: .
J: TRBJ2-1
CDR3: CASSSRSSSAYNEQFF
DNA: TGTGCCAGCAGCTCCCGGTCGTCTAGCGCGTACAATGAGCAGTTCTTC

V: TRBV5-1
size: many
D: .
J: TRBJ1-4
CDR3: CASSLDPATNEKLFF
DNA: TGCGCCAGCAGCTTGGACCCCGCAACTAATGAAAAACTGTTTTTT

V: TRBV7-6
size: .
D: TRBD2
J: TRBJ2-5
CDR3: CASSFVPSGQETQYF
DNA: TGTGCCAGCAGCTTCGTACCTAGCGGCCAAGAGACCCAGTACTTC

V: TRBV12-3/TRBV12-4
size: many
D: .
J: TRBJ2-3
CDR3: CASSLTRRADTQYF
DNA: TGTGCCAGCAGTTTAACGCGAAGGGCAGATACGCAGTATTTT

V: TRBV11-2
size: .
D: TRBD2
J: TRBJ2-5
CDR3: CASSPGTSEQETQYF
DNA: TGTGCCAGCAGTCCCGGGACTAGCGAACAAGAGACCCAGTACTTC

V: TRBV6-6
size: few
D: .
J: TRBJ1-2
CDR3: CASRVRAHYGYTF
DNA: TGTGCCAGCAGAGTCCGGGCCCACTATGGCTACACCTTC

V: TRBV12-3/TRBV12-4
size: many
D: .
J: TRBJ2-5
CDR3: CASSFDSQETQYF
DNA: TGTGCCAGCAGTTTCGACAGCCAAGAGACCCAGTACTTC

V: TRBV7-3
size: few
D: .
J: TRBJ2-1
CDR3: CASSLLGAGPSLEQFF
DNA: TGTGCCAGCAGCCTCCTTGGAGCGGGCCCCTCCCTTGAGCAGTTCTTC

V: TRBV5-6
size: few
D: .
J: TRBJ2-2
CDR3: CASSFQNTRNTGELFF
DNA: TGTGCCAGCAGCTTTCAAAACACCAGGAACACCGGGGAGCTGTTTTTT

V: TRBV7-9
size: .
D: .
J: TRBJ2-7
CDR3: CASSLGAAVYEQYF
DNA: TGTGCCAGCAGCTTAGGGGCCGCGGTCTACGAGCAGTACTTC

V: TRBV20-1
size: many
D: .
J: TRBJ2-1
CDR3: CSARKTGRGNEQFF
DNA: TGCAGTGCTAGAAAAACTGGGAGAGGCAATGAGCAGTTCTTC

V: TRBV5-1
size: many
D: TRBD2
J: TRBJ2-7
CDR3: CASSEGLAGYYEQYF
DNA: TGCGCCAGCAGCGAGGGACTAGCGGGTTACTACGAGCAGTACTTC

V: TRBV9
size: many
D: TRBD2
J: TRBJ2-1
CDR3: CASSVGLAGFNEQFF
DNA: TGTGCCAGCAGCGTAGGACTAGCGGGGTTCAATGAGCAGTTCTTC

V: TRBV7-9
size: .
D: .
J: TRBJ2-1
CDR3: CASIGQLSHNEQFF
DNA: TGTGCCAGCATCGGGCAGCTTAGCCACAATGAGCAGTTCTTC

V: TRBV20-1
size: many
D: .
J: TRBJ2-3
CDR3: CSASGGNTDTQYF
DNA: TGCAGTGCTAGTGGGGGGAACACAGATACGCAGTATTTT

V: TRBV12-3/TRBV12-4
size: many
D: .
J: TRBJ1-1
CDR3: CASSLLQGMNTEAFF
DNA: TGTGCCAGCAGTTTATTGCAAGGTATGAACACTGAAGCTTTCTTT

V: TRBV9
size: many
D: .
J: TRBJ2-5
CDR3: CASSVEGRTQETQYF
DNA: TGTGCCAGCAGCGTAGAGGGACGTACCCAAGAGACCCAGTACTTC

V: TRBV3-1
size: many
D: TRBD1
J: TRBJ1-1
CDR3: CASSPPFATGWNTEAFF
DNA: TGTGCCAGCAGCCCCCCCTTTGCGACAGGGTGGAACACTGAAGCTTTCTTT

V: TRBV5-1
size: few
D: .
J: TRBJ1-3
CDR3: CASSLDTIQTGNTIYF
DNA: TGCGCCAGCAGCTTGGACACGATCCAGACTGGAAACACCATATATTTT

V: TRBV20-1
size: many
D: TRBD1
J: TRBJ1-4
CDR3: CSAQGGVHEKLFF
DNA: TGCAGTGCCCAGGGGGGGGTGCATGAAAAACTGTTTTTT

V: TRBV20-1
size: few
D: .
J: TRBJ2-1
CDR3: CSARPGPVRGDEQFF
DNA: TGCAGTGCTAGACCCGGCCCCGTCCGGGGCGATGAGCAGTTCTTC

V: TRBV27
size: few
D: .
J: TRBJ1-6
CDR3: CATSVEGLNSPLHF
DNA: TGTGCTACATCGGTCGAGGGCCTTAATTCACCCCTCCACTTT

V: TRBV20-1
size: many
D: TRBD1
J: TRBJ2-3
CDR3: CSARGQGAGHTQYF
DNA: TGCAGTGCTAGAGGGCAGGGGGCAGGACATACGCAGTATTTT

V: TRBV7-3
size: .
D: TRBD1
J: TRBJ2-1
CDR3: CASSSGTGTLNEQFF
DNA: TGTGCCAGCAGTTCCGGGACAGGGACGCTCAATGAGCAGTTCTTC

V: TRBV28
size: few
D: .
J: TRBJ2-3
CDR3: CASTRESTDTQYF
DNA: TGTGCCAGCACACGGGAGAGCACAGATACGCAGTATTTT

V: TRBV24-1
size: few
D: .
J: TRBJ2-1
CDR3: CAASDLPGAVTGPIRYNEQFF
DNA: TGTGCCGCCAGTGATTTGCCGGGAGCGGTCACGGGACCAATACGATACAATGAGCAGTTCTTC

V: TRBV6-1
size: many
D: TRBD2
J: TRBJ2-1
CDR3: CASSTGLAEKYNEQFF
DNA: TGTGCCAGCAGTACCGGACTAGCTGAAAAGTACAATGAGCAGTTCTTC

V: TRBV15
size: .
D: TRBD2
J: TRBJ2-7
CDR3: CATSTERGGSYEQYF
DNA: TGTGCCACCAGCACGGAGCGGGGGGGTTCCTACGAGCAGTACTTC

V: TRBV20-1
size: .
D: TRBD2
J: TRBJ2-2
CDR3: CSTLGLAGVDGELFF
DNA: TGCAGTACCCTGGGACTAGCGGGAGTCGACGGGGAGCTGTTTTTT

V: TRBV15
size: many
D: TRBD2
J: TRBJ2-3
CDR3: CATSRTGLAGVDTQYF
DNA: TGTGCCACCAGCCGAACCGGACTAGCGGGAGTAGATACGCAGTATTTT

V: TRBV9
size: many
D: TRBD2
J: TRBJ2-1
CDR3: CASSVASGGANEQFF
DNA: TGTGCCAGCAGCGTAGCTAGCGGGGGGGCAAATGAGCAGTTCTTC

V: TRBV27
size: many
D: .
J: TRBJ1-1
CDR3: CASRRRLTVWNTEAFF
DNA: TGTGCCAGCAGACGGCGTCTGACAGTCTGGAACACTGAAGCTTTCTTT

V: TRBV20-1
size: many
D: TRBD1
J: TRBJ2-7
CDR3: CSGTGGLYEQYF
DNA: TGCAGCGGGACAGGGGGCCTATACGAGCAGTACTTC

V: TRBV12-5
size: few
D: TRBD1
J: TRBJ2-7
CDR3: CASGRTSDRQYEQYF
DNA: TGTGCTAGTGGTCGTACCTCGGACAGGCAATACGAGCAGTACTTC

V: TRBV4-1
size: many
D: TRBD1
J: TRBJ1-1
CDR3: CASSQDFGTGVPEAFF
DNA: TGCGCCAGCAGCCAAGATTTCGGGACAGGGGTTCCTGAAGCTTTCTTT

V: TRBV2
size: .
D: .
J: TRBJ2-1
CDR3: CASSDPIDWEFF
DNA: TGTGCCAGCAGTGACCCCATCGACTGGGAGTTCTTC

V: TRBV9
size: many
D: TRBD1
J: TRBJ2-7
CDR3: CASSPGQGVGEQYF
DNA: TGTGCCAGCAGCCCCGGACAGGGGGTTGGCGAGCAGTACTTC

V: TRBV20-1
size: many
D: .
J: TRBJ2-1
CDR3: CSARDLADNEQFF
DNA: TGCAGTGCTAGAGATTTAGCGGACAATGAGCAGTTCTTC

V: TRBV5-1
size: many
D: TRBD2
J: TRBJ2-4
CDR3: CASSLGAGGGNIQYF
DNA: TGCGCCAGCAGCTTGGGAGCTGGCGGGGGAAACATTCAGTACTTC

V: TRBV7-8
size: few
D: .
J: TRBJ2-7
CDR3: CASSPRSGQTYEQYF
DNA: TGTGCCAGCAGCCCGAGGAGCGGGCAGACCTACGAGCAGTACTTC

V: TRBV7-8
size: few
D: .
J: TRBJ2-1
CDR3: CASSLREYNEQFF
DNA: TGTGCCAGCAGCTTAAGGGAGTACAATGAGCAGTTCTTC

V: TRBV5-1
size: many
D: .
J: TRBJ2-1
CDR3: CASSLSALAGPNEQFF
DNA: TGCGCCAGCAGCTTATCAGCTCTAGCCGGGCCCAATGAGCAGTTCTTC

V: TRBV9
size: .
D: .
J: TRBJ1-2
CDR3: CASSVAPGREENNYGYTF
DNA: TGTGCCAGCAGCGTAGCACCCGGGAGGGAGGAAAATAACTATGGCTACACCTTC

V: TRBV10-3
size: many
D: TRBD1
J: TRBJ1-5
CDR3: CAISQTGTGDNQPQHF
DNA: TGTGCCATCAGCCAGACCGGGACAGGGGATAATCAGCCCCAGCATTTT

V: TRBV2
size: many
D: TRBD2
J: TRBJ2-1
CDR3: CASSVRLADNNEQFF
DNA: TGTGCCAGCAGTGTTCGACTAGCAGACAACAATGAGCAGTTCTTC

V: TRBV4-2
size: few
D: .
J: TRBJ1-1
CDR3: CASSQSGPHTEAFF
DNA: TGTGCCAGCAGCCAATCGGGTCCTCACACTGAAGCTTTCTTT

V: TRBV3-1
size: few
D: .
J: TRBJ2-5
CDR3: CASSPGLGVQETQYF
DNA: TGTGCCAGCAGCCCCGGGCTAGGGGTACAAGAGACCCAGTACTTC

V: TRBV11-1
size: .
D: .
J: TRBJ2-7
CDR3: CASSLGPVQYF
DNA: TGTGCCAGCAGCTTAGGGCCGGTGCAGTACTTC

V: TRBV7-8
size: .
D: TRBD1
J: TRBJ2-7
CDR3: CASSRTGGFLFHEQYF
DNA: TGTGCCAGCAGTAGGACAGGGGGCTTTTTATTCCACGAGCAGTACTTC

V: TRBV10-2
size: many
D: .
J: TRBJ1-2
CDR3: CASSMDRDYGYTF
DNA: TGCGCCAGCAGCATGGACCGAGACTATGGCTACACCTTC

V: TRBV9
size: many
D: .
J: TRBJ2-3
CDR3: CASSAPMDTQYF
DNA: TGTGCCAGCAGCGCCCCGATGGATACGCAGTATTTT

V: TRBV12-3/TRBV12-4
size: many
D: .
J: TRBJ1-2
CDR3: CASSFRVGGYTF
DNA: TGTGCCAGCAGTTTCAGGGTCGGTGGCTACACCTTC

V: TRBV4-2
size: many
D: TRBD2
J: TRBJ2-3
CDR3: CASSQVSTSGGPDTQYF
DNA: TGTGCCAGCAGCCAAGTGTCCACTAGCGGGGGGCCAGATACGCAGTATTTT

V: TRBV9
size: many
D: TRBD2
J: TRBJ2-1
CDR3: CASIRTSGDLNEQFF
DNA: TGTGCCAGCATTAGAACTAGCGGAGACCTCAATGAGCAGTTCTTC